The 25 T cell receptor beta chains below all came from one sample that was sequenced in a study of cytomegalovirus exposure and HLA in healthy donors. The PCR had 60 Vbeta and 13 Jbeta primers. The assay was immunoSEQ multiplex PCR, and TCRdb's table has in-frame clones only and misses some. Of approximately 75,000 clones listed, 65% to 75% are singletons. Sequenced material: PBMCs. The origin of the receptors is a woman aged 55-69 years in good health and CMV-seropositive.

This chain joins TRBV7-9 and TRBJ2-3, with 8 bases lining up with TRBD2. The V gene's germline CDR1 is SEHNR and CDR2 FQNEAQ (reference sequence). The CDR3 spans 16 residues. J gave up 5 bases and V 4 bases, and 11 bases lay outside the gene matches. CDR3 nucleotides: TGTGCCAGCAGCTCCTCTGGGCGGGGGGCCAAAGATACGCAGTATTTT. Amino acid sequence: CASSSSGRGAKDTQYF. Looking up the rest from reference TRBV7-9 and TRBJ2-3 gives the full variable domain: DTGVSQNPRHKITKRGQNVTFRCDPISEHNRLYWYRQTLGQGPEFLTYFQNEAQLEKSRLLSDRFSAERPKGSFSTLEIQRTEQGDSAMYLCASSSSGRGAKDTQYFGPGTRLTVL.

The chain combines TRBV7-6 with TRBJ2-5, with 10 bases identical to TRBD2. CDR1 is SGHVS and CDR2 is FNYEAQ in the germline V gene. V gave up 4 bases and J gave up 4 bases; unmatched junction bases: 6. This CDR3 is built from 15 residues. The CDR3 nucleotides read TGTGCCAGCAGCTCACCAGCGGGGGGGCCAGAGACCCAGTACTTC. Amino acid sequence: CASSSPAGGPETQYF.

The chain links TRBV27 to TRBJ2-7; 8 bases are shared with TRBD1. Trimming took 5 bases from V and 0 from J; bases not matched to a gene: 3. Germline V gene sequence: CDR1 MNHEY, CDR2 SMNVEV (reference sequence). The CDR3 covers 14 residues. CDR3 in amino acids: CASSRDRSSYEQYF. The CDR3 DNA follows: TGTGCCAGCAGTCGGGACAGGAGCTCCTACGAGCAGTACTTC.

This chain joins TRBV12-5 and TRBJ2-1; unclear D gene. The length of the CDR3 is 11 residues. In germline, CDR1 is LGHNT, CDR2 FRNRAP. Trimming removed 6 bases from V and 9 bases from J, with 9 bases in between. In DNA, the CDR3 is TGTGCTAGTGGCCGGGTAAGTGAGCAGTTCTTC. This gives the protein CASGRVSEQFF.

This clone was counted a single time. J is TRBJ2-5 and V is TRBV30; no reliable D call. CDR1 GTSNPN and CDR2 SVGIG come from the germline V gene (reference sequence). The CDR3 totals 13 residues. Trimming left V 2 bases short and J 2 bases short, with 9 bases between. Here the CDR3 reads CAWSFDLQETQYF. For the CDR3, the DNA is TGTGCCTGGAGTTTCGACTTGCAAGAGACCCAGTACTTC. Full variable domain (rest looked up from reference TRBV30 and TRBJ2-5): SQTIHQWPATLVQPVGSPLSLECTVEGTSNPNLYWYRQAAGRGLQLLFYSVGIGQISSEVPQNLSASRPQDRQFILSSKKLLLSDSGFYLCAWSFDLQETQYFGPGTRLLVL.

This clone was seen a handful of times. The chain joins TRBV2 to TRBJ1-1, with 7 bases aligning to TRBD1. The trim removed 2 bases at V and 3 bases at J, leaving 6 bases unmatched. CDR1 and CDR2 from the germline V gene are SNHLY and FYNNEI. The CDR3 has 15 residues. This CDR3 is CASSELSQGDTEAFF. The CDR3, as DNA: TGTGCCAGCAGTGAATTGTCCCAGGGGGACACTGAAGCTTTCTTT.

Here the CDR3 DNA reads TGCAGCGCCACTGCCGGTTCTGGGGCCAACGTCCTGACTTTC. Amino acids: CSATAGSGANVLTF. V gene TRBV29-1 combines with J gene TRBJ2-6; no definite D call. V was cut by 7 bases and J by 1 base, with 11 bases left in between. Germline V gene lookup returns CDR1 SQVTM and CDR2 ANQGSEA. This CDR3 has 14 amino acids.

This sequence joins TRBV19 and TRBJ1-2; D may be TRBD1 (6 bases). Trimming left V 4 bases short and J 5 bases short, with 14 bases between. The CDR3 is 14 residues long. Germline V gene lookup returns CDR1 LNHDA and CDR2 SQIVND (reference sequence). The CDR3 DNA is TGTGCCAGTAGTAGTCCCGACAGGCTATATGGCTACACCTTC. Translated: CASSSPDRLYGYTF.

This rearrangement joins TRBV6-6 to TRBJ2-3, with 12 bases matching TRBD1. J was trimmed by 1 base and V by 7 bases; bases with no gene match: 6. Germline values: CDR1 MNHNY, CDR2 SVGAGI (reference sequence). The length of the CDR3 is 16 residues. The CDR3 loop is CASKGTGGAGTDTQYF. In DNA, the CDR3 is TGTGCCAGCAAGGGGACAGGGGGCGCTGGCACAGATACGCAGTATTTT.

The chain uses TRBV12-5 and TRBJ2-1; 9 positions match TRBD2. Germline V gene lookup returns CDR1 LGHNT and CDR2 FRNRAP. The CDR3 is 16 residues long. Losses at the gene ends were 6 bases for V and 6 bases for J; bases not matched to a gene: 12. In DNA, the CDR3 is TGTGCTAGTGGGGGATTTAGCGGGAGAGCGGGCAATGAGCAGTTCTTC. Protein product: CASGGFSGRAGNEQFF. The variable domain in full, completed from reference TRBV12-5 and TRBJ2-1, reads DARVTQTPRHKVTEMGQEVTMRCQPILGHNTVFWYRQTMMQGLELLAYFRNRAPLDDSGMPKDRFSAEMPDATLATLKIQPSEPRDSAVYFCASGGFSGRAGNEQFFGPGTRLTVL.

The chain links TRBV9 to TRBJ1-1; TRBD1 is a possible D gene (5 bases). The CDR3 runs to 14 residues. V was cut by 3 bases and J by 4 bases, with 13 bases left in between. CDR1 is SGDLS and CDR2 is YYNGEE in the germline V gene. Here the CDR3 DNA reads TGTGCCAGCAGCGCTGGGCTCGGGGGCACTGAAGCTTTCTTT. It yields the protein CASSAGLGGTEAFF.

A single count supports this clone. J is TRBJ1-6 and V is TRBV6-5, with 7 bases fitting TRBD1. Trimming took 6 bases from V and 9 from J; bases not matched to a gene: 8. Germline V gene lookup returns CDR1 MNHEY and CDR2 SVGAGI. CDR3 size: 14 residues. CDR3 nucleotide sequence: TGTGCCAGCAGATACGACAGGGTCAGTTCACCCCTCCACTTT. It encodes CASRYDRVSSPLHF.

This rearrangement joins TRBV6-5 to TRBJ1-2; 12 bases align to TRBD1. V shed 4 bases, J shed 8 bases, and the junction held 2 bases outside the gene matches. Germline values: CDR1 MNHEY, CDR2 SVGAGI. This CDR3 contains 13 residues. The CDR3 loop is CASSWDRGQGYTF. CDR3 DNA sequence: TGTGCCAGCAGTTGGGACAGGGGGCAAGGCTACACCTTC.

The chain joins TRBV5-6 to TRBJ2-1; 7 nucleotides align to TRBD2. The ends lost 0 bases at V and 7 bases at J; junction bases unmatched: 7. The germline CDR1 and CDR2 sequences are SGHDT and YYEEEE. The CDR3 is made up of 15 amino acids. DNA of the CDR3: TGTGCCAGCAGCTTGGATGCGGGGGTAGGGAATGAGCAGTTCTTC. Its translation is CASSLDAGVGNEQFF.

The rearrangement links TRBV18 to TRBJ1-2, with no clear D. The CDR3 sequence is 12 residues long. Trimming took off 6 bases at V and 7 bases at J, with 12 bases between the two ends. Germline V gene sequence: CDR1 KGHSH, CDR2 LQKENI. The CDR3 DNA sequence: TGTGCCAGCTCTCCCGCGGGGTCTGGCTACACCTTC. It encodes CASSPAGSGYTF.

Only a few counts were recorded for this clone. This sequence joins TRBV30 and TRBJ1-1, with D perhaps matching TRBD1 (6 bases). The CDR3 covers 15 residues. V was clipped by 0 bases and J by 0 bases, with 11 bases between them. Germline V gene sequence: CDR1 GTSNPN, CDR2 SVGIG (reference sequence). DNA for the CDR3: TGTGCCTGGAGTGTTCGGGGGGCCCTGAACACTGAAGCTTTCTTT. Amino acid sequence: CAWSVRGALNTEAFF.

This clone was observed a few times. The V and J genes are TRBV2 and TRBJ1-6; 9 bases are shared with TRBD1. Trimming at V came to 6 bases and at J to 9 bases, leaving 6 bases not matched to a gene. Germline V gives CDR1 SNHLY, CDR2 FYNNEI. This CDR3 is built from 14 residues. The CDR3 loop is CASRVDRGFSPLHF. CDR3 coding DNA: TGTGCCAGCAGAGTCGACAGGGGGTTTTCACCCCTCCACTTT.

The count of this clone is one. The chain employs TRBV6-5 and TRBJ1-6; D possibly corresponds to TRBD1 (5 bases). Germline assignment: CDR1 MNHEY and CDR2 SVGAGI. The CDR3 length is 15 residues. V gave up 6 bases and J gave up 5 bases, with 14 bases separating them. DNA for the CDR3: TGTGCCAGCAGAAGCGGGGGACGGGATAATTCACCCCTCCACTTT. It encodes CASRSGGRDNSPLHF.

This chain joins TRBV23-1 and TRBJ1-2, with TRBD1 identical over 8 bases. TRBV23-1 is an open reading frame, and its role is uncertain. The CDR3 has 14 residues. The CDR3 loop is CASGGQGYNYGYTF. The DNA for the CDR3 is TGCGCAAGCGGAGGACAGGGTTATAACTATGGCTACACCTTC.

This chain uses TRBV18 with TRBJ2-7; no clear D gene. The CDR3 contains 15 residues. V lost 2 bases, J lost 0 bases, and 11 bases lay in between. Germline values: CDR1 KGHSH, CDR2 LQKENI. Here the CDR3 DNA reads TGTGCCAGCTCACCATCCCTTAGAAGCTCCTACGAGCAGTACTTC. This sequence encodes CASSPSLRSSYEQYF.

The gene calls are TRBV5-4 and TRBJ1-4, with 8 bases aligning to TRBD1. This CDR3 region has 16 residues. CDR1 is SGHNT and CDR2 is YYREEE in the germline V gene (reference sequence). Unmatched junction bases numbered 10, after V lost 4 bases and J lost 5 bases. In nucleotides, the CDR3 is TGTGCCAGCAGCGCACCTCCGGGACAGGAAAATGAAAAACTGTTTTTT. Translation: CASSAPPGQENEKLFF.

In nucleotides, the CDR3 is TGTGCCAGCAGCTCGGGACTAGCGGGAGGGCGCACAGATACGCAGTATTTT. Protein sequence: CASSSGLAGGRTDTQYF. The chain links TRBV5-4 to TRBJ2-3; 16 bases are shared with TRBD2. The J segment lost 1 base and the V segment lost 3 bases, leaving 2 bases of the junction unmatched. Germline V lookup: CDR1 SGHNT, CDR2 YYREEE (reference sequence). This CDR3 spans 17 amino acids.

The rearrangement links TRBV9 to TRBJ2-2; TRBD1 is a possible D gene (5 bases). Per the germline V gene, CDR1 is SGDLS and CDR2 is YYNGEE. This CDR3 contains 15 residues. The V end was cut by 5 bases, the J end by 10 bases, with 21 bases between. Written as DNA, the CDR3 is TGTGCCAGCAGTCCCCTCAGCGCCCAGGGCGAGGAGCTGTTTTTT. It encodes CASSPLSAQGEELFF.

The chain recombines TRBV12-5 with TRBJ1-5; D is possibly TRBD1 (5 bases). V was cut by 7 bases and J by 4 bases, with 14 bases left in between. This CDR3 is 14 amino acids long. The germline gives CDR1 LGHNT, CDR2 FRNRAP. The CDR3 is CASVLWGGNQPQHF. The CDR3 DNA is TGTGCTAGTGTTCTGTGGGGGGGAAATCAGCCCCAGCATTTT.

For the CDR3, the DNA is TGTGCCACCAGCAGAGAGCTACGTCAGCAGTACTTC. Its translation: CATSRELRQQYF. The chain recombines TRBV15 with TRBJ2-7; no reliable D call. CDR3 size: 12 residues. V was trimmed by 0 bases and J by 8 bases, leaving 8 bases between them. The germline gives CDR1 LNHNV, CDR2 YYDKDF (reference sequence).